This is a list of T cell receptor beta chains from one sample in a study of Ad26.COV2.S vaccination and SARS-CoV-2 variants. The data were produced by immunoSEQ multiplex PCR, yet TCRdb's version contains in-frame clones alone and is incomplete. The sample gives around 420,000 clones, around nine tenths of which show up once; around 3.6% is in the top ten. The sample was peripheral blood, taken in a trial of Ad26.COV2.S vaccine versus placebo. Every receptor here comes from a person between 18 and 59 years old who received the Ad26.COV2.S COVID-19 vaccine or a placebo. Each CDR3 is given with its conserved first and last residue. D genes are given only for firm matches. A clone size is listed for some rows: how often the clone was seen (once, few, many), or a class if it is expanded.

J | D | V | size | CDR3 | DNA
TRBJ2-3 | TRBD2 | TRBV7-9 | once | CASTWTNGGTDTQYF | TGTGCCAGCACTTGGACAAACGGGGGGACAGATACGCAGTATTTT
TRBJ1-4 | - | TRBV30 | - | CAWSVIGATNEKLFF | TGTGCCTGGAGTGTAATTGGCGCAACTAATGAAAAACTGTTTTTT
TRBJ1-5 | - | TRBV19 | - | CASTSGQASNQPQHF | TGTGCCAGTACGAGCGGGCAGGCGAGCAATCAGCCCCAGCATTTT
TRBJ1-5 | - | TRBV23-1 | - | CASTPMGEASNQPQHF | TGCGCCAGCACCCCTATGGGGGAAGCAAGCAATCAGCCCCAGCATTTT
TRBJ2-1 | - | TRBV5-1 | - | CASSLLGIDEQFF | TGCGCCAGCAGCTTGCTAGGGATCGATGAGCAGTTCTTC
TRBJ1-6 | - | TRBV18 | - | CASTLGVDNSPLHF | TGTGCCAGCACCTTAGGGGTTGATAATTCACCCCTCCACTTT
TRBJ2-3 | - | TRBV30 | - | CAWRRTDTQYF | TGTGCCTGGAGGAGGACAGATACGCAGTATTTT
TRBJ1-4 | TRBD1 | TRBV7-8 | few | CASSWRQGAEKLFF | TGTGCCAGCAGCTGGCGACAGGGAGCTGAAAAACTGTTTTTT
TRBJ2-3 | - | TRBV10-1 | - | CASSDPAGQGRDTQYF | TGCGCCAGCAGTGATCCCGCGGGACAAGGAAGGGATACGCAGTATTTT
TRBJ2-7 | - | TRBV15 | once | CATSRDRVKGGEQYF | TGTGCCACCAGCAGAGATCGGGTTAAAGGGGGCGAGCAGTACTTC
TRBJ1-2 | - | TRBV6-5 | - | CASSSEGVGRYTF | TGTGCCAGCAGTTCCGAGGGGGTGGGCCGGTACACCTTC
TRBJ2-7 | - | TRBV7-6 | - | CASSLSGIPYEQYF | TGTGCCAGCAGCTTATCTGGGATCCCCTACGAGCAGTACTTC
TRBJ1-3 | TRBD1 | TRBV15 | - | CATSRDTGDGNTIYF | TGTGCCACCAGCAGAGATACAGGGGACGGAAACACCATATATTTT
TRBJ2-7 | TRBD1 | TRBV10-3 | - | CAIAPGQSPLEQYF | TGTGCCATCGCTCCGGGACAGAGCCCTCTCGAGCAGTACTTC
TRBJ1-1 | - | TRBV5-6 | - | CASSLGGRHTEAFF | TGTGCCAGCAGCTTGGGGGGCCGACACACTGAAGCTTTCTTT
TRBJ1-1 | - | TRBV28 | - | CASSFFFGEAEAFF | TGTGCCAGCAGTTTCTTTTTTGGGGAGGCTGAAGCTTTCTTT
TRBJ2-3 | TRBD2 | TRBV12-3/TRBV12-4 | - | CASSLGGAAQYF | TGTGCCAGCAGTCTCGGGGGGGCCGCTCAGTATTTT
TRBJ2-7 | TRBD1 | TRBV18 | - | CASSPRTGPQYF | TGTGCCAGCTCACCAAGGACAGGTCCGCAGTACTTC
TRBJ1-3 | - | TRBV7-2 | - | CASSFSTAGNTIYF | TGTGCCAGCAGCTTCAGTACGGCTGGAAACACCATATATTTT
TRBJ1-5 | - | TRBV3-1/TRBV3-2 | - | CASSQDLGGQPQHF | TGTGCCAGCAGCCAAGATCTTGGGGGTCAGCCCCAGCATTTT
TRBJ1-2 | - | TRBV5-1 | - | CASRGRISYGYTF | TGCGCCAGCAGGGGAAGGATTAGCTATGGCTACACCTTC
TRBJ1-5 | - | TRBV19 | - | CASSIVRFASNQPQHF | TGTGCCAGTAGTATAGTGCGATTCGCTAGCAATCAGCCCCAGCATTTT
TRBJ2-1 | - | TRBV9 | - | CASSPQGGNYNEQFF | TGTGCCAGCAGCCCGCAGGGGGGAAACTACAATGAGCAGTTCTTC
TRBJ2-3 | - | TRBV2 | - | CASRVSGVGDTQYF | TGTGCCAGCAGGGTCTCGGGGGTGGGAGATACGCAGTATTTT
TRBJ2-7 | - | TRBV19 | - | CASSPGQGFIYEQYF | TGTGCCAGTAGTCCTGGGCAGGGGTTTATCTACGAGCAGTACTTC
TRBJ2-3 | - | TRBV7-2 | - | CASSLYTGPSTDTQYF | TGTGCCAGCAGCTTATATACGGGACCTAGCACAGATACGCAGTATTTT
TRBJ2-3 | - | TRBV9 | - | CASSVEDRGSSTDTQYF | TGTGCCAGCAGCGTAGAGGACCGGGGATCTAGCACAGATACGCAGTATTTT
TRBJ2-1 | - | TRBV6-5 | - | CASSSYSDEQFF | TGTGCCAGCAGTTCCTACTCCGATGAGCAGTTCTTC
TRBJ2-5 | - | TRBV19 | - | CASSIAGDKETQYF | TGTGCCAGTAGTATAGCGGGGGATAAAGAGACCCAGTACTTC
TRBJ1-2 | - | TRBV29-1 | - | CSAVAGGGSNYGYTF | TGCAGCGCGGTAGCGGGAGGGGGATCTAACTATGGCTACACCTTC
TRBJ2-3 | - | TRBV10-3 | - | CAPPGGHTDTQYF | TGTGCCCCTCCCGGGGGACACACAGATACGCAGTATTTT
TRBJ2-1 | - | TRBV28 | - | CASYAPGSLVNEQFF | TGTGCCAGCTATGCACCGGGCTCTTTAGTAAATGAGCAGTTCTTC